One sample yielded the 24 T cell receptor beta chains listed below, sequenced in a study of blood T cell repertoires in COVID-19. Only in-frame clones appear in the TCRdb table, and some are missing; sequencing was by immunoSEQ multiplex PCR. In the table there are some 130,000 clones, around nine tenths of which are singletons. Sample: peripheral blood. The source is a woman in her seventies with COVID-19, enrolled during active disease.

The V and J genes are TRBV11-3 and TRBJ1-1, with 7 bases matching TRBD1. V shed 5 bases, J shed 0 bases, and the junction held 3 bases outside the gene matches. The CDR3 consists of 14 residues. The germline V gene encodes CDR1 SGHNT and CDR2 YENEEA. Written as DNA, the CDR3 is TGTGCCAGCAGCCCAGGGACAGTGAACACTGAAGCTTTCTTT. This sequence encodes CASSPGTVNTEAFF.

This clone was detected only once. The chain combines TRBV19 with TRBJ2-1; TRBD2 might be the D (6 bases). V was clipped by 3 bases and J by 11 bases, with 17 bases between them. The CDR3 loop spans 14 amino acids. Per the germline V gene, CDR1 is LNHDA and CDR2 is SQIVND (reference sequence). CDR3 amino acids: CASSIPGTPSQQFF. The CDR3 DNA is TGTGCCAGTAGTATCCCCGGGACTCCCTCCCAGCAGTTCTTC.

The genes are TRBV5-1 and TRBJ1-4; possible D gene TRBD1, 5 bases. Trimming shortened V by 1 base and J by 5 bases, and 12 bases separated the two germline ends. The CDR3 runs to 15 residues. The germline CDR1 and CDR2 sequences are SGHRS and YFSETQ. The CDR3 DNA follows: TGCGCCAGCAGCTTGTCGCAGGGATCAAATGAAAAACTGTTTTTT. Translating it yields CASSLSQGSNEKLFF.

With regard to this clone: One end of the junction does not line up with germline, which may come from a read error. J is TRBJ2-2 and V is TRBV6-2 or TRBV6-3; D uncertain. Germline assignment: CDR1 MNHEY and CDR2 SVGEGT. The CDR3 consists of 15 residues. CDR3 amino acids: CASSYWAGNTGELFF. DNA of the CDR3: TGTGCCAGCAGCTACTGGGCAGGGAACACCGGGGAGCTGTTTTTT.

The chain uses TRBV9 and TRBJ2-1; 9 nucleotides match TRBD2. CDR1 and CDR2 from the germline V gene are SGDLS and YYNGEE. With V trimmed by 0 bases and J by 12 bases, 7 bases remained unmatched. The CDR3 is 14 residues long. The CDR3 nucleotides are TGTGCCAGCAGCGTAGTGCGGGGGGGCCGCGGGCAGTTCTTC. This translates into CASSVVRGGRGQFF. Variable domain in full (rest from reference TRBV9 and TRBJ2-1): DSGVTQTPKHLITATGQRVTLRCSPRSGDLSVYWYQQSLDQGLQFLIQYYNGEERAKGNILERFSAQQFPDLHSELNLSSLELGDSALYFCASSVVRGGRGQFFGPGTRLTVL.

The chain is built from TRBV19 and TRBJ2-3; 10 bases are a match to TRBD1. The junction had 10 bases not matched to a gene; V was cut back by 6 bases and J by 4 bases. Germline loops: CDR1 LNHDA, CDR2 SQIVND (reference sequence). The CDR3 has 16 amino acids. CDR3 coding DNA: TGTGCCAGTAGGGGGACAGGGACAGGGGTATCAGATACGCAGTATTTT. Protein: CASRGTGTGVSDTQYF.

J is TRBJ2-1 and V is TRBV29-1; tentative D call: TRBD2 (6 bases). Germline V gene sequence: CDR1 SQVTM, CDR2 ANQGSEA. This CDR3 region has 11 residues. V was cut by 7 bases and J by 9 bases, with 13 bases left in between. The CDR3: CSGKLAREQFF. In nucleotides, the CDR3 is TGCAGCGGTAAACTAGCACGTGAGCAGTTCTTC.

The table lists this clone with a count of one. This chain connects TRBV11-2 to TRBJ1-1, with 9 bases identical to TRBD1. Germline lookup yields CDR1 SGHAT and CDR2 FQNNGV. The length of the CDR3 is 13 residues. After removal of 8 bases from V and 11 bases from J, the junction contained 12 bases not matched to a gene. In DNA form, the CDR3 reads TGTGCCAGCGGCGGACAGGGGAGGGATTCGGCTTTCTTT. This encodes CASGGQGRDSAFF.

CDR3 sequence reads: CASSQGRQINTDTQYF. The CDR3 DNA follows: TGTGCCAGCAGCCAAGGCCGACAGATTAACACAGATACGCAGTATTTT. The chain has TRBV3-1 (or the pseudogene TRBV3-2) and TRBJ2-3; possibly TRBD1 for D (5 bases). Trimming pared 1 base from V and 2 bases from J, leaving 13 bases between. Looked up from germline, CDR1 is LGHDT and CDR2 is YNNKEL (reference sequence). CDR3 length: 16 residues.

The chain joins TRBV5-1 to TRBJ2-7; 9 bases line up with TRBD1. Germline V CDR1 and CDR2: SGHRS, YFSETQ. This CDR3 has 14 residues. Trimming took 4 bases from V and 4 from J; bases not matched to a gene: 6. In nucleotides, the CDR3 is TGCGCCAGCAGCCCGGACAGGGGTAAATACGAGCAGTACTTC. Amino acids: CASSPDRGKYEQYF.

The gene calls are TRBV24-1 and TRBJ2-2, with D perhaps TRBD1 (6 bases). CDR1 is KGHDR, CDR2 SFDVKD, per germline. The V and J ends lost 0 bases and 6 bases respectively, with 16 bases between them. The CDR3 is made up of 17 amino acids. DNA of the CDR3: TGTGCCACCAGTGATTTGTCCCCCACAGGGTACTCCGGGGAGCTGTTTTTT. Translated: CATSDLSPTGYSGELFF.

The chain joins TRBV28 to TRBJ2-2, with D possibly being TRBD2 (6 bases). The germline V and J ends were trimmed by 5 bases and 7 bases, with 17 bases remaining between them. CDR1 and CDR2 (germline): MDHEN, SYDVKM. The length of the CDR3 is 15 residues. The CDR3 bases are TGTGCCAGCAGTCTGGGACTTCTACGTGGCGGGGAGCTGTTTTTT. This encodes CASSLGLLRGGELFF.

The DNA for the CDR3 is TGTGCCAGCAGCCAAGTTGGGCAGGGAGGCTATGGCTACACCTTC. It translates to CASSQVGQGGYGYTF. This chain joins TRBV3-1 (or the pseudogene TRBV3-2) and TRBJ1-2, with D possibly matching TRBD1 (5 bases). This CDR3 spans 15 amino acids. The germline gives CDR1 LGHDT, CDR2 YNNKEL (reference sequence). Trimming removed 1 base at V and 4 bases at J, with 13 bases between.

The rearrangement uses TRBV6-4 and TRBJ1-5; the D gene is possibly TRBD1 (5 bases). CDR3 length: 16 residues. CDR1 MRHNA and CDR2 SNTAGT come from the germline V gene. Trimming cost V 5 bases and J 3 bases, with 17 bases left between them. The DNA of the CDR3 is TGTGCCAGCAGTAAACGGGGGGTTCTGAACAATCAGCCCCAGCATTTT. Residues: CASSKRGVLNNQPQHF.

The genes are TRBV5-1 and TRBJ2-1; D may be TRBD2 (5 bases). The CDR3 runs 15 residues. The germline V gene encodes CDR1 SGHRS and CDR2 YFSETQ. The ends were cut back, 0 bases at V and 0 bases at J, with 7 bases in the middle. The CDR3 protein is CASSLGGNSYNEQFF. CDR3 DNA sequence: TGCGCCAGCAGCTTGGGAGGGAACTCCTACAATGAGCAGTTCTTC.

V and J are TRBV7-2 and TRBJ1-1; TRBD1 matches 10 bases. In germline, CDR1 is SGHTA, CDR2 FQGNSA. This CDR3 region has 17 residues. Trimming cost V 5 bases and J 5 bases; bases outside gene matches: 14. CDR3 sequence: CASSPKSRQGAGTEAFF. DNA for the CDR3: TGTGCCAGCAGCCCCAAAAGCCGACAGGGGGCCGGGACTGAAGCTTTCTTT.

This chain uses TRBV5-1 with TRBJ2-1; weak D call: TRBD2 (6 bases). CDR1 is SGHRS and CDR2 is YFSETQ in the germline V gene. The CDR3 length is 14 residues. Trimming pared 4 bases from V and 6 bases from J, leaving 14 bases between. The CDR3: CASSRGANLNEQFF. CDR3 DNA sequence: TGCGCCAGCAGCCGCGGGGCCAACCTCAATGAGCAGTTCTTC.

This clone showed up many times. The chain is built from TRBV3-1 (or the pseudogene TRBV3-2) and TRBJ1-2, with D maybe TRBD1 (5 bases). The V end was cut by 3 bases, the J end by 0 bases, with 14 bases between. The germline CDR1 and CDR2 sequences are LGHDT and YNNKEL (reference sequence). The CDR3 has 16 amino acids. DNA of the CDR3: TGTGCCAGCAGCCATGGCAAGGGGTTGTCTAACTATGGCTACACCTTC. Translating gives CASSHGKGLSNYGYTF.

The gene calls are TRBV28 and TRBJ2-7; possible D gene TRBD2, 6 bases. V was cut by 5 bases and J by 8 bases, with 22 bases left in between. Germline CDR1 and CDR2: MDHEN and SYDVKM. The length of the CDR3 is 15 residues. This chain's CDR3 is CASSPRAGVPQQQYF. In DNA, the CDR3 is TGTGCCAGCAGTCCCCGAGCGGGCGTTCCCCAACAGCAGTACTTC.

The chain combines TRBV28 with TRBJ1-6; TRBD1 agrees at 9 bases. V lost 5 bases and J lost 7; bases outside the gene matches: 12. The CDR3 length is 17 residues. Germline CDR1 MDHEN, CDR2 SYDVKM. CDR3 in DNA: TGTGCCAGCAGTGGCTCCGGGACAGGGTTTGCAAATTCACCCCTCCACTTT. Translating it yields CASSGSGTGFANSPLHF.

The V and J genes are TRBV5-1 and TRBJ2-7; TRBD1 aligns across 8 bases. The V segment lost 4 bases and the J segment 6 bases; nucleotides outside the gene matches: 12. Germline CDR1 and CDR2: SGHRS and YFSETQ. The CDR3 contains 15 residues. The CDR3 nucleotides read TGCGCCAGCAGCCACAAACCGACAGGGGCGGGCGAGCAGTACTTC. This encodes CASSHKPTGAGEQYF.

The rearrangement joins TRBV5-4 to TRBJ1-2; perhaps TRBD1 as D (5 bases). CDR1 and CDR2 (germline): SGHNT, YYREEE (reference sequence). V was shortened by 2 bases and J by 4 bases, with 9 bases between the two germline ends. The length of the CDR3 is 13 residues. This CDR3 reads CASSFDSLYGYTF. The CDR3 region has the DNA TGTGCCAGCAGCTTCGACAGCCTCTATGGCTACACCTTC.

This clone was counted once. The chain combines TRBV6-5 with TRBJ1-3, with D tentatively TRBD1 (6 bases). The ends were cut back, 5 bases at V and 8 bases at J, with 16 bases in the middle. The CDR3 has 14 amino acids. The V gene's germline CDR1 is MNHEY and CDR2 SVGAGI. The CDR3 DNA is TGTGCCAGCAGTCTACAGGGAGTCTGGGACACCATATATTTT. Amino acid sequence: CASSLQGVWDTIYF.

This clone was counted between two and nine times. This chain uses TRBV5-1 with TRBJ2-2, with 7 positions matching TRBD1. The germline V gene has CDR1 SGHRS and CDR2 YFSETQ. The CDR3 runs to 15 residues. V lost 7 bases and J lost 4; bases outside the gene matches: 10. The DNA of the CDR3 is TGCGCCAGCCACGAGACAGGGTTGCGCACCGGGGAGCTGTTTTTT. Protein product: CASHETGLRTGELFF.